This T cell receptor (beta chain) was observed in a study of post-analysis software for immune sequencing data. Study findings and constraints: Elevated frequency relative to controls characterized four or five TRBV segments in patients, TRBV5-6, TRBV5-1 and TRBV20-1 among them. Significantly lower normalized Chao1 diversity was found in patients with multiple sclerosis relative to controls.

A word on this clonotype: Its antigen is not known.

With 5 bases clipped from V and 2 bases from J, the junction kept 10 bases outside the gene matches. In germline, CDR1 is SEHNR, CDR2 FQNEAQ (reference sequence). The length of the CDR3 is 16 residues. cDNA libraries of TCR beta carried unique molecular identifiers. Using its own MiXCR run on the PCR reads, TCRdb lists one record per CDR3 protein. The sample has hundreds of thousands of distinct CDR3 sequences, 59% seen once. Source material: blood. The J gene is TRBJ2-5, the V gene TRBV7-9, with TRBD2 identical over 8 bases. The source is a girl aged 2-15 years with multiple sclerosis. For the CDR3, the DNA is TGTGCCAGCAGCCAGCCGGGGGGGCCGCTTCAAGAGACCCAGTACTTC. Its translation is CASSQPGGPLQETQYF.